Following are 8 T cell receptor beta chains from one sample sequenced in a study of blood T cell repertoires in COVID-19. Measured with immunoSEQ multiplex PCR; TCRdb has only the in-frame clones, and not every one. This sample has about 320,000 clones, with roughly 82% found just once. The sequencing input was peripheral blood. The receptors shown here come from a woman aged 45-59 years with acute or convalescent COVID-19.

The gene calls are TRBV4-2 and TRBJ2-7; 15 bases map to TRBD2. V lost 0 bases, J lost 2 bases, and 8 bases stayed unmatched. CDR3 length: 19 residues. Germline V gene data show CDR1 as LGHNA and CDR2 as YNFKEQ. The CDR3 loop reads CASSQEGGLAGGGAYEQYF. The CDR3 DNA sequence: TGTGCCAGCAGCCAAGAAGGGGGACTAGCGGGAGGCGGCGCCTACGAGCAGTACTTC.

V usage is TRBV27 and J usage is TRBJ2-2; TRBD2 agrees at 9 bases. The CDR3 has 16 residues. Germline V lookup: CDR1 MNHEY, CDR2 SMNVEV (reference sequence). V dropped 3 bases and J dropped 5; count of bases not matched to a gene: 7. The CDR3 DNA sequence: TGTGCCAGCAGTTTCCTTAGCGGGAGAGGTACCGGGGAGCTGTTTTTT. Its translation is CASSFLSGRGTGELFF.

The chain joins TRBV27 to TRBJ2-1, with 8 bases lining up with TRBD1. V trimming: 5 bases; J trimming: 6 bases; junction bases outside the gene matches: 9. The CDR3 sequence is 15 residues long. Germline V gives CDR1 MNHEY, CDR2 SMNVEV (reference sequence). This CDR3 reads CASSTPGQASNEQFF. The CDR3, as DNA: TGTGCCAGCAGTACCCCGGGACAGGCTAGCAATGAGCAGTTCTTC.

The CDR3 bases are TGTGCCAGCAGCTTGGGGCTAGCGGGACCATCCAACAATGAGCAGTTCTTC. It yields the protein CASSLGLAGPSNNEQFF. The chain couples TRBV11-2 to TRBJ2-1; 9 nucleotides line up with TRBD2. This CDR3 comprises 17 residues. CDR1 is SGHAT and CDR2 is FQNNGV in the germline V gene. V shed 3 bases, J shed 5 bases, and the junction held 11 bases outside the gene matches. Full variable domain (rest looked up from reference TRBV11-2 and TRBJ2-1): EAGVAQSPRYKIIEKRQSVAFWCNPISGHATLYWYQQILGQGPKLLIQFQNNGVVDDSQLPKDRFSAERLKGVDSTLKIQPAKLEDSAVYLCASSLGLAGPSNNEQFFGPGTRLTVL.

The gene calls are TRBV30 and TRBJ1-1; D gene ambiguous. V shed 2 bases and J shed 0 bases, with 13 bases lying between them. The germline V gene encodes CDR1 GTSNPN and CDR2 SVGIG (reference sequence). The CDR3 consists of 15 residues. CDR3: CAWSSPTGMNTEAFF. The CDR3 DNA follows: TGTGCCTGGAGTTCCCCCACGGGTATGAACACTGAAGCTTTCTTT. The complete variable domain, with remaining parts taken from reference TRBV30 and TRBJ1-1, reads SQTIHQWPATLVQPVGSPLSLECTVEGTSNPNLYWYRQAAGRGLQLLFYSVGIGQISSEVPQNLSASRPQDRQFILSSKKLLLSDSGFYLCAWSSPTGMNTEAFFGQGTRLTVV.

This clone was seen just once. This rearrangement joins TRBV10-3 to TRBJ2-5; D is possibly TRBD1 (5 bases). Germline lookup yields CDR1 ENHRY and CDR2 SYGVKD. V was pared by 0 bases and J by 4 bases, with 6 bases between. The CDR3 spans 13 residues. The CDR3 coding sequence is TGTGCCATCAGTGAGTCCCAGGGAGAGACCCAGTACTTC. Protein sequence: CAISESQGETQYF.

V is TRBV28 and J is TRBJ2-3, with a possible D match to TRBD2 (7 bases). Trimming removed 7 bases at V and 4 bases at J, with 18 bases between. The CDR3 consists of 15 residues. Germline V gene lookup returns CDR1 MDHEN and CDR2 SYDVKM. DNA of the CDR3: TGTGCCAGCACCCTTCGGGGGGCCCGGGCAGATACGCAGTATTTT. Protein: CASTLRGARADTQYF. Filled out from reference TRBV28 and TRBJ2-3, the complete variable domain reads DVKVTQSSRYLVKRTGEKVFLECVQDMDHENMFWYRQDPGLGLRLIYFSYDVKMKEKGDIPEGYSVSREKKERFSLILESASTNQTSMYLCASTLRGARADTQYFGPGTRLTVL.

The rearrangement joins TRBV10-3 to TRBJ1-3; 7 nucleotides match TRBD1. The CDR3 covers 15 residues. Unmatched junction bases numbered 5, after V lost 6 bases and J lost 0 bases. Germline V gene lookup returns CDR1 ENHRY and CDR2 SYGVKD. The CDR3 here is CAIRRTGGSGNTIYF. The DNA of the CDR3 is TGTGCCATCAGACGGACAGGAGGCTCTGGAAACACCATATATTTT.